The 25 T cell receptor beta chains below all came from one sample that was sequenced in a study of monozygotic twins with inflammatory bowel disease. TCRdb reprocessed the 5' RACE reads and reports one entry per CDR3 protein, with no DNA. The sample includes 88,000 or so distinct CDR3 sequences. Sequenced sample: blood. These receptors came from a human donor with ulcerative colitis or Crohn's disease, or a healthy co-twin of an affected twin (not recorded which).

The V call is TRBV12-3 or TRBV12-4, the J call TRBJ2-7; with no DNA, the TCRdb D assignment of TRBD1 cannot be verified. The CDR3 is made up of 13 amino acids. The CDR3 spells CASMDRVESEQYF.

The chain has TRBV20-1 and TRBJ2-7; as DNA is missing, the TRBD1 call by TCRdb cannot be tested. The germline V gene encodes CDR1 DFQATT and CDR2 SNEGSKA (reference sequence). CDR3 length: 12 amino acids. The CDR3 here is CSVGGSSYEQYF.

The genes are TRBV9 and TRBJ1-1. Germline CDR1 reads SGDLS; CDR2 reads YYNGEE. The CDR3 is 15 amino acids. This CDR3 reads CASSVAEGGNTEAFF.

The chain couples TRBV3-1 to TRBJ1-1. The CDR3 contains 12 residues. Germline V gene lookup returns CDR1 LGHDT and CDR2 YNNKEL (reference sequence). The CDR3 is CASSHKTGEAFF.

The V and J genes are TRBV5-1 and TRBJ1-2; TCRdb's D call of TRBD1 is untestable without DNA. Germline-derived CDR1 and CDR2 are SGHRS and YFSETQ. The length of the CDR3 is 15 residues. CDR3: CASSLEGQTYYGYTF.

Here the CDR3 reads CASSIDGTGWTEAFF. The gene calls are TRBV19 and TRBJ1-1; with no DNA, the TCRdb D assignment of TRBD1 cannot be verified. This CDR3 contains 15 residues. The germline V gene has CDR1 LNHDA and CDR2 SQIVND (reference sequence).

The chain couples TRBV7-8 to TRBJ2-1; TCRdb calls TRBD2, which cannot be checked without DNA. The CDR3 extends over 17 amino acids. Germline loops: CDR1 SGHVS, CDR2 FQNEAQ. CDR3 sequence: CASSPEGGGGSYNEQFF.

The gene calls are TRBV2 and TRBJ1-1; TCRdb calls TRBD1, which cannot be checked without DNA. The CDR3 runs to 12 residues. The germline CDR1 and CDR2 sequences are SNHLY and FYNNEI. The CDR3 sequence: CASDSLGTEAFF.

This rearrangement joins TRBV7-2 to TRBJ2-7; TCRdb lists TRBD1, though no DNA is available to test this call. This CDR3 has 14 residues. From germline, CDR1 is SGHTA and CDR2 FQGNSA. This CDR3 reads CATRGGLKSYEQYF.

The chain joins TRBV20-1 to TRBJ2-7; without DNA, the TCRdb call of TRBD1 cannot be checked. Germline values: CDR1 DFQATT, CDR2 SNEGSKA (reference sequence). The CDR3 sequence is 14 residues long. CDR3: CSARDRVKAYEQYF.

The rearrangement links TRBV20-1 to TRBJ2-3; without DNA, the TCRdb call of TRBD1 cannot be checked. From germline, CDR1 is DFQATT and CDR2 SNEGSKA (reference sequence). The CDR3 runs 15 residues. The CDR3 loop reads CSAGNDRIGADTQYF.

CDR3 amino acids: CASSLAQDRYTF. The chain has TRBV5-6 and TRBJ1-2. This CDR3 is 12 amino acids long. Germline CDR1 reads SGHDT; CDR2 reads YYEEEE. Full variable domain (remainder filled in from reference TRBV5-6 and TRBJ1-2): DAGVTQSPTHLIKTRGQQVTLRCSPKSGHDTVSWYQQALGQGPQFIFQYYEEEERQRGNFPDRFSGHQFPNYSSELNVNALLLGDSALYLCASSLAQDRYTFGSGTRLTVV.

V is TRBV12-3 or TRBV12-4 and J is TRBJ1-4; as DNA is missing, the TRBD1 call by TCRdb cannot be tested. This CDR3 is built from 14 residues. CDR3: CASMRPGLGEKLFF.

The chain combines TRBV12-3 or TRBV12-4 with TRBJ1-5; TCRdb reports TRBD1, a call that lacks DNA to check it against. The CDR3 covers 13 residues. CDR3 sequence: CASSRGTRGAQHF.

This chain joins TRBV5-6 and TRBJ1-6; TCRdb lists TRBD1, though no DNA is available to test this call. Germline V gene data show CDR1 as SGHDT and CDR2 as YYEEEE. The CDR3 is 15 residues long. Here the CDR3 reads CASSLGPGKNSPLHF.

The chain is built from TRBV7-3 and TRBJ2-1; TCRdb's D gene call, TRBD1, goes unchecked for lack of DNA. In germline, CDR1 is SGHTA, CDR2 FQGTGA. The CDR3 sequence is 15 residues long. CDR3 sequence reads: CASSRSGGRGNEQFF.

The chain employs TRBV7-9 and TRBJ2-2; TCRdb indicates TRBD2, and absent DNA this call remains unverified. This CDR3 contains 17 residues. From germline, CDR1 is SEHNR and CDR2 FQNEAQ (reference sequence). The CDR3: CASSSPPPIANTGELFF.

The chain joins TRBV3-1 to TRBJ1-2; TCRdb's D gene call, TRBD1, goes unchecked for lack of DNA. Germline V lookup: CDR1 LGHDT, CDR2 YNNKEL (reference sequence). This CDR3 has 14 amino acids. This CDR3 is CASSQGTGSYGYTF.

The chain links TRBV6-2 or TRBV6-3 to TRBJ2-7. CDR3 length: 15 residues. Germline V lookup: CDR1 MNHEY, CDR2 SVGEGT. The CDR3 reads CASLDPGRRSYEQYF.

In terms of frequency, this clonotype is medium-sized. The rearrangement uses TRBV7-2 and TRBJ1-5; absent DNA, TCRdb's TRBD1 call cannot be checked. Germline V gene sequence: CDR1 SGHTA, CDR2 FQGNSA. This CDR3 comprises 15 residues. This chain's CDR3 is CASSLQQGPNQPQHF.

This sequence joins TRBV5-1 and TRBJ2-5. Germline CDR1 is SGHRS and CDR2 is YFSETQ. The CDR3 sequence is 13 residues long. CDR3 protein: CASSFGSGETQYF.

The CDR3 loop is CASSQVWGQSHGNTEAFF. The chain carries TRBV3-1 and TRBJ1-1; as DNA is missing, the TRBD1 call by TCRdb cannot be tested. CDR1 and CDR2 (germline): LGHDT, YNNKEL (reference sequence). The CDR3 totals 18 residues.

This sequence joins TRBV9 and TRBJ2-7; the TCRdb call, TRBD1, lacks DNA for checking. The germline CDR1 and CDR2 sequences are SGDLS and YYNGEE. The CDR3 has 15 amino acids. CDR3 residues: CASSPWTGESYEQYF.

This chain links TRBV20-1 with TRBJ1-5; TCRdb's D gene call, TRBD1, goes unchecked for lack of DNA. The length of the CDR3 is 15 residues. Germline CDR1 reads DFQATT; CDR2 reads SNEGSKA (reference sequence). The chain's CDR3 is CSASWTGEMNQPQHF.

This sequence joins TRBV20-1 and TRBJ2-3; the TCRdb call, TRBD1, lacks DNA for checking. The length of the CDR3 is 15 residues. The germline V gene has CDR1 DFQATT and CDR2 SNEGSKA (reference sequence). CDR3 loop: CSASVPVTYTDTQYF.